This entry lists 7 T cell receptor beta chains sequenced from one sample in a study of identical twins. TCRdb used MiXCR to reprocess the 5' RACE reads, holding one entry per CDR3 protein. The table lists 200,000 to 250,000 distinct CDR3 sequences, about 13% of them singletons, with 4% in the top ten. These data were likewise used in another study, on yellow fever vaccine responses in identical twins.

The sequenced sample was memory (CD45RO+) T cells sorted from blood. The source of these receptors is a woman aged 18-29 years in good health.

This clonotype was counted a few times. V is TRBV29-1 and J is TRBJ1-5, with D unresolved. CDR1 is SQVTM, CDR2 ANQGSEA, per germline. The length of the CDR3 is 13 residues. V lost 6 bases, J lost 2 bases, and 11 bases lay in between. As DNA, the CDR3 is TGCAGCGTCCTACTTGGGGGCAATCAGCCCCAGCATTTT. This encodes CSVLLGGNQPQHF.

The table lists this clonotype with many counts. The rearrangement uses TRBV7-2 and TRBJ1-1; no reliable D call. Germline V gene lookup returns CDR1 SGHTA and CDR2 FQGNSA. Deletions cut 5 bases from V and 0 bases from J, with 16 bases between. CDR3 length: 16 residues. The CDR3 reads CASSPPGKRMNTEAFF. DNA for the CDR3: TGTGCCAGCAGCCCCCCGGGGAAAAGGATGAACACTGAAGCTTTCTTT.

The chain uses TRBV7-2 and TRBJ2-6; D not resolved. CDR1 and CDR2 (germline): SGHTA, FQGNSA. This CDR3 has 15 amino acids. V shed 7 bases and J shed 4 bases, with 14 bases lying between them. CDR3 region: CASTGSWVGANVLTF. Written as DNA, the CDR3 is TGTGCCAGCACCGGATCGTGGGTCGGGGCCAACGTCCTGACTTTC.

At least ten counts were recorded for this clonotype. The chain is built from TRBV12-3 or TRBV12-4 and TRBJ2-1, with 9 positions matching TRBD2. The V gene end was trimmed by 3 bases and the J gene end by 8 bases; junction bases not matched to a gene: 5. This CDR3 region has 14 residues. CDR3 residues: CASSFSGGGDEQFF. DNA for the CDR3: TGTGCCAGCAGTTTTAGCGGGGGAGGGGATGAGCAGTTCTTC.

This clonotype came up a few times. The chain combines TRBV12-3 or TRBV12-4 with TRBJ2-7, with 9 nucleotides matching TRBD1. Germline trimming cut 6 bases from V and 4 bases from J; bases unmatched to any gene: 19. The CDR3 sequence is 18 residues long. The CDR3 sequence: CASSRRQGGGKGGYEQYF. Here the CDR3 DNA reads TGTGCCAGCAGCAGAAGACAGGGGGGCGGAAAGGGAGGTTACGAGCAGTACTTC.

The V gene is TRBV15, the J gene TRBJ2-2, with D hard to call. Trimming took 0 bases from V and 3 from J, leaving 14 bases between them. CDR3 length: 17 amino acids. Germline V gives CDR1 LNHNV, CDR2 YYDKDF (reference sequence). The CDR3 region is CATSRDFGRKDTGELFF. Written as DNA, the CDR3 is TGTGCCACCAGCAGAGATTTTGGCAGGAAGGACACCGGGGAGCTGTTTTTT. Together with reference TRBV15 and TRBJ2-2, the CDR3 gives the full variable domain: DAMVIQNPRYQVTQFGKPVTLSCSQTLNHNVMYWYQQKSSQAPKLLFHYYDKDFNNEADTPDNFQSRRPNTSFCFLDIRSPGLGDTAMYLCATSRDFGRKDTGELFFGEGSRLTVL.

This clonotype appeared many times. This chain connects TRBV4-3 to TRBJ2-1; 7 bases are a match to TRBD2. Losses at the gene ends were 0 bases for V and 4 bases for J; bases not matched to a gene: 9. The CDR3 runs 17 residues. Germline V lookup: CDR1 LGHNA, CDR2 YSLEER. The CDR3 is CASSQEGSTSEYNEQFF. CDR3 bases: TGCGCCAGCAGCCAAGAGGGGAGCACTAGCGAGTACAATGAGCAGTTCTTC.